This TCR beta chain was identified in a study of T cell changes during pregnancy in multiple sclerosis. There are 14 residues in the CDR3. J lost 3 bases, V lost 4 bases, and 4 bases had no gene match. Germline lookup yields CDR1 MRHNA and CDR2 SNTAGT. Generated by immunoSEQ multiplex PCR, the TCRdb table keeps only in-frame clones and is missing some. This sample has about 76,000 clones, with 93% found just once. The clonotype was recovered from a female donor with multiple sclerosis, enrolled in a pregnancy study. This specimen was peripheral blood, taken in the second trimester of pregnancy. The chain joins TRBV6-4 to TRBJ2-3, with 7 nucleotides matching TRBD2. This CDR3 reads CASSGGEGTDTQYF. CDR3 bases: TGTGCCAGCAGTGGGGGGGAGGGGACAGATACGCAGTATTTT.